This TCR beta chain is from a study of vaccination and CD4 T cells after COVID-19. CDR3 length: 13 residues. V was cut by 10 bases and J by 1 base, with 10 bases left in between. In regard to this clonotype: No antigen is known for it.

The Oncomine TCR Beta short-read assay was applied to DNA of cultured CD4+ T cells. Each CDR3 protein is one row after TCRdb ran MiXCR on the PCR reads. This table holds 27,000 or so distinct CDR3 sequences, over 45% found once. Treatment defined: approximately 9-day PBMC culture with coronavirus spike peptide pools or control peptides (ViraFEST assay). The clonotype comes from a human donor who had recovered from COVID-19. Input material: CD4+ T cells from blood, cultured in vitro. The J gene is TRBJ2-2, the V gene TRBV12-3 or TRBV12-4; D remains ambiguous. The CDR3, as DNA: TGTGCCACCTTACGGAGGAACACCGGGGAGCTGTTTTTT. Its protein product is CATLRRNTGELFF.